Detailed here is one T cell receptor (beta chain). What it binds is unknown. The data stem from a study of shared clonotypes between healthy human individuals. Study as a whole: Three CD4 naive, three CD4 memory, two CD8 naive and one CD8 memory plate were used per donor. Findings of the study overall: With few donors, the genetic and exposure-history diversity represented was limited.

Clones were sequenced by immunoSEQ multiplex PCR, and TCRdb holds only the in-frame ones, with some missing. The profile covers about 600,000 clones, with about 97% appearing a single time and 0.045% to 0.06% taken by the ten largest. Germline assignment: CDR1 SGHRS and CDR2 YFSETQ. The CDR3 sequence is 15 residues long. Germline trimming cut 1 base from V and 9 bases from J; bases unmatched to any gene: 7. The chain carries TRBV5-1 and TRBJ1-6; TRBD1 matches 7 bases. Sequences were obtained from naive CD4+ T cells sorted from blood. Subset denoted: CD45RA+ positively selected. This receptor was identified in a woman aged 25 to 45 in good health. Written as DNA, the CDR3 is TGCGCCAGCAGCTTGTCGTCCTCAGGGGGTTCACCCCTCCACTTT. Its protein is CASSLSSSGGSPLHF.